Following are 23 T cell receptor beta chains from one sample sequenced in a study of response to subunit inactivated influenza vaccine. MiXCR, applied by TCRdb to the RT-PCR reads, yields one record per CDR3 protein. This table has approximately 680,000 distinct CDR3 sequences, 15% to 17% appearing once. Sequenced here: PBMCs from blood, sampled 11 to 12 days after vaccination. The receptor source for this set is a man aged 50 or older who received an inactivated influenza vaccine.

This clonotype was seen ten or more times. The chain has TRBV11-2 and TRBJ2-1, with 10 bases matching TRBD2. V shed 1 base and J 4 bases; nucleotides not matched to a gene: 7. The CDR3 runs 17 residues. In germline, CDR1 is SGHAT, CDR2 FQNNGV. The CDR3 DNA reads TGTGCCAGCAGCTTAGTTGGGACTAGCGTAACGTACAATGAGCAGTTCTTC. Translation gives CASSLVGTSVTYNEQFF.

In its sample, this clonotype was seen many times. The chain employs TRBV4-1 and TRBJ2-1, with TRBD2 matching over 8 bases. V dropped 3 bases and J dropped 3; count of bases not matched to a gene: 1. Germline V gives CDR1 MGHRA, CDR2 YSYEKL. This CDR3 region has 14 residues. This CDR3 reads CASSHGTSYNEQFF. The CDR3, as DNA: TGCGCCAGCAGCCACGGGACTAGCTACAATGAGCAGTTCTTC.

The chain uses TRBV12-3 or TRBV12-4 and TRBJ2-1; unclear D gene. This CDR3 is 15 amino acids long. V lost 6 bases, J lost 4 bases, and 16 bases lay in between. CDR3 sequence: CASSSPTESYNEQFF. In nucleotides, the CDR3 is TGTGCCAGCAGCTCCCCGACGGAGTCTTACAATGAGCAGTTCTTC.

The chain combines TRBV28 with TRBJ2-7, with 13 positions matching TRBD2. CDR3 length: 16 amino acids. Germline CDR1 is MDHEN and CDR2 is SYDVKM. After removal of 3 bases from V and 4 bases from J, the junction contained 6 bases not matched to a gene. The CDR3 is CASSFATSGRAYEQYF. The CDR3 DNA reads as TGTGCCAGCAGTTTTGCTACTAGCGGGAGGGCATACGAGCAGTACTTC.

The chain has TRBV7-9 and TRBJ1-1; D perhaps matches TRBD1 (5 bases). Trimming stripped 5 bases from V and 11 bases from J, with 15 bases between. Per germline, CDR1 SEHNR and CDR2 FQNEAQ (reference sequence). CDR3 length equals 12 residues. CDR3 in amino acids: CASSPRPEGAFF. Here the CDR3 DNA reads TGTGCCAGCAGCCCCAGGCCCGAGGGGGCTTTCTTT.

This clonotype was detected a few times. CDR3 in DNA: TGTGCCACCAGCGTACAGGGGTACCAAGAGACCCAGTACTTC. As protein: CATSVQGYQETQYF. The V and J genes are TRBV15 and TRBJ2-5; 7 nucleotides match TRBD1. Trimming at V came to 5 bases and at J to 0 bases, leaving 3 bases not matched to a gene. CDR1 is LNHNV and CDR2 is YYDKDF in the germline V gene (reference sequence). The CDR3 is 14 amino acids.

This clonotype has only a few counts. This chain joins TRBV6-1 and TRBJ2-7; D remains unclear. V shed 0 bases and J shed 4 bases, with 1 base lying between them. Germline lookup yields CDR1 MNHNS and CDR2 SASEGT. The CDR3 has 11 residues. The CDR3, as DNA: TGTGCCAGCAGTGAAGCTTACGAGCAGTACTTC. Translating it yields CASSEAYEQYF.

The chain links TRBV1 to TRBJ1-6. TRBV1 is a pseudogene locus. CDR3 length equals 16 residues. The CDR3 region has the DNA TGCACCAGCAGCCAAGAAAACTACTCCTATAATTCACCCCTCCACTTT. Its translation is CTSSQENYSYNSPLHF.

This sequence joins TRBV4-3 and TRBJ2-2; 11 bases are a match to TRBD2. The CDR3 is 15 residues long. After removal of 2 bases from V and 5 bases from J, the junction contained 1 base not matched to a gene. CDR1 LGHNA and CDR2 YSLEER come from the germline V gene. CDR3 sequence (DNA): TGCGCCAGCAGCCAAAGACTAGCGGGAACCGGGGAGCTGTTTTTT. Translating gives CASSQRLAGTGELFF.

This chain connects TRBV25-1 to TRBJ1-2; 9 bases are shared with TRBD1. J gave up 8 bases and V 4 bases, and 5 bases lay outside the gene matches. The CDR3 loop spans 13 amino acids. From germline, CDR1 is MGHDK and CDR2 SYGVNS. In nucleotides, the CDR3 is TGTGCCAGCAGTGTAAGGACAGGGGTAGGCTACACCTTC. Protein product: CASSVRTGVGYTF.

The chain couples TRBV10-3 to TRBJ2-2, with D tentatively TRBD2 (7 bases). The germline CDR1 and CDR2 sequences are ENHRY and SYGVKD. The CDR3 sequence is 15 residues long. The ends were cut back, 4 bases at V and 4 bases at J, with 13 bases in the middle. The CDR3 region has the DNA TGTGCCATCAGTGGAGGGGGGGTTCCCACCGGGGAGCTGTTTTTT. It encodes CAISGGGVPTGELFF.

V usage is TRBV7-9 and J usage is TRBJ2-3, with D perhaps matching TRBD1 (5 bases). CDR1 and CDR2 (germline): SEHNR, FQNEAQ (reference sequence). This CDR3 comprises 14 residues. V dropped 3 bases and J dropped 0 bases, with 7 bases sitting between them. As DNA, the CDR3 is TGTGCCAGCAGCTTCCGACAGAGCACAGATACGCAGTATTTT. Encoded protein: CASSFRQSTDTQYF.

The genes are TRBV5-1 and TRBJ1-4; a weak D match, TRBD1 (5 bases). V dropped 0 bases and J dropped 8 bases, with 14 bases sitting between them. Germline CDR1 and CDR2: SGHRS and YFSETQ. This CDR3 has 15 amino acids. CDR3 nucleotides: TGCGCCAGCAGCTTGGATTCGGCGGGGGGGGAAAAACTGTTTTTT. This encodes CASSLDSAGGEKLFF.

This clonotype has more than one count but fewer than ten. The rearrangement links TRBV4-2 to TRBJ2-7; D gene unclear. This CDR3 is 14 amino acids long. Germline V gene sequence: CDR1 LGHNA, CDR2 YNFKEQ. V was trimmed by 0 bases and J by 2 bases, leaving 8 bases between them. The CDR3 region is CASSQEALTYEQYF. The CDR3 region has the DNA TGTGCCAGCAGCCAAGAAGCTCTAACCTACGAGCAGTACTTC.

This clonotype was counted many times. V is TRBV29-1 and J is TRBJ2-5, with D possibly called TRBD1 or TRBD2 (5 bases each). Germline V gene data show CDR1 as SQVTM and CDR2 as ANQGSEA. The CDR3 is 11 residues long. V gave up 3 bases and J gave up 5 bases, with 7 bases separating them. The CDR3 nucleotides read TGCAGCGTTGACTGGGGGGAGACCCAGTACTTC. Translation: CSVDWGETQYF.

This clonotype showed up just a few times. The V and J genes are TRBV3-1 and TRBJ2-7; D remains ambiguous. The germline V gene encodes CDR1 LGHDT and CDR2 YNNKEL (reference sequence). The length of the CDR3 is 11 residues. V was cut by 7 bases and J by 5 bases, with 9 bases left in between. Here the CDR3 reads CASMGSHEQYF. Here the CDR3 DNA reads TGTGCCAGCATGGGAAGCCACGAGCAGTACTTC.

This clonotype has a handful of counts. The J gene is TRBJ2-7, the V gene TRBV2, with D perhaps matching TRBD1 (5 bases). V lost 5 bases to trimming and J lost 1 base, with 18 bases between them. In germline, CDR1 is SNHLY, CDR2 FYNNEI. The length of the CDR3 is 16 residues. The CDR3 region has the DNA TGTGCCAGCAGTCCAGACAGCGAGCGTCCTTCCTACGAGCAGTACTTC. As protein: CASSPDSERPSYEQYF.

A few counts support this clonotype. The chain employs TRBV19 and TRBJ2-4, with TRBD2 matching 8 bases. J gave up 10 bases and V 4 bases, and 6 bases lay outside the gene matches. The germline CDR1 and CDR2 sequences are LNHDA and SQIVND (reference sequence). The CDR3 spans 13 residues. CDR3 amino acids: CASSTREGWIQYF. CDR3 DNA sequence: TGTGCCAGTAGTACCCGGGAGGGTTGGATTCAGTACTTC.

The V call is TRBV10-3, the J call TRBJ2-7; D gene uncertain. Between the trimmed V and J ends, which lost 6 bases and 7 bases, there was a span of 13 bases. This CDR3 region has 12 residues. In germline, CDR1 is ENHRY, CDR2 SYGVKD. CDR3: CAIRDRPREQYF. For the CDR3, the DNA is TGTGCCATCAGGGACCGCCCTCGGGAGCAGTACTTC.

This clonotype was recorded at least ten times. The rearrangement uses TRBV18 and TRBJ2-1; a weak D match, TRBD2 (5 bases). CDR3 length: 14 residues. CDR1 is KGHSH, CDR2 LQKENI, per germline. The germline V and J ends were trimmed by 4 bases and 4 bases, with 11 bases remaining between them. The CDR3 bases are TGTGCCAGCTCACGAGCAGAGGGTTACAATGAGCAGTTCTTC. Residues: CASSRAEGYNEQFF.

The chain carries TRBV5-1 and TRBJ2-7; maybe TRBD2 (6 bases). The CDR3 spans 14 residues. CDR1 is SGHRS and CDR2 is YFSETQ in the germline V gene. V lost 4 bases to trimming and J lost 2 bases, with 13 bases between them. The CDR3 protein is CASSPDTGAYEQYF. In nucleotides, the CDR3 is TGCGCCAGCAGCCCGGATACGGGAGCCTACGAGCAGTACTTC. Together with reference TRBV5-1 and TRBJ2-7, the CDR3 gives the full variable domain: KAGVTQTPRYLIKTRGQQVTLSCSPISGHRSVSWYQQTPGQGLQFLFEYFSETQRNKGNFPGRFSGRQFSNSRSEMNVSTLELGDSALYLCASSPDTGAYEQYFGPGTRLTVT.

This chain uses TRBV25-1 with TRBJ1-1; D possibly corresponds to TRBD1 (5 bases). The V end was cut by 3 bases, the J end by 4 bases, with 9 bases between. Looked up from germline, CDR1 is MGHDK and CDR2 is SYGVNS. There are 13 residues in the CDR3. For the CDR3, the DNA is TGTGCCAGCAGTGATAGGGGACCCACTGAAGCTTTCTTT. Translation: CASSDRGPTEAFF.

The J gene is TRBJ2-7, the V gene TRBV5-1; either TRBD1 or TRBD2 may fit D (5 bases each). Germline CDR1 reads SGHRS; CDR2 reads YFSETQ. The CDR3 runs to 15 residues. The ends were cut back, 4 bases at V and 3 bases at J, with 17 bases in the middle. As DNA, the CDR3 is TGCGCCAGCAGCATCAGCGGTGGGGCCTTCTACGAGCAGTACTTC. As protein: CASSISGGAFYEQYF.